These T cell receptor beta chains were read from a single sample in a study of blood T cell repertoires in COVID-19. Measured with immunoSEQ multiplex PCR; TCRdb has only the in-frame clones, and not every one. The sample yields some 120,000 clones, more than 75% seen once. Sequenced material: peripheral blood. These receptors were taken from a man between 60 and 70 years old with acute or convalescent COVID-19. The CDR3 runs from the conserved cysteine through the conserved F or W. Fields, in order: D gene, CDR3 length, V gene, J gene, clone size, CDR3 DNA, CDR3 protein. A D gene is named only where the DNA matches it firmly. Expanded clones get a size class; other rows say once, few or many, or leave the size out.

>TRBD1|13|TRBV30|TRBJ2-7|-
TGTGCCTGGAGGAACAGGGGACGGTACGAGCAGTACTTC
CAWRNRGRYEQYF
>TRBD2|14|TRBV20-1|TRBJ2-1|-
TGCAGTGCTAGTTCTAGCGGGCCCTACAATGAGCAGTTCTTC
CSASSSGPYNEQFF
>TRBD1|14|TRBV28|TRBJ1-2|-
TGTGCCAGCAGGTCTACAGGGGGCGCGGTTGGCTACACCTTC
CASRSTGGAVGYTF
>TRBD1|14|TRBV19|TRBJ1-1|-
TGTGCCAGTGGTTCGGGACAGGTTCTGCCTGAAGCTTTCTTT
CASGSGQVLPEAFF
>TRBD1|15|TRBV11-3|TRBJ2-1|-
TGTGCCAGCAGTAGACAGGGTTCTCTGATGGATGAGCAGTTCTTC
CASSRQGSLMDEQFF
>-|13|TRBV18|TRBJ2-5|-
TGTGCCAGCTCACCGGCGACGAGGGAGACCCAGTACTTC
CASSPATRETQYF
>TRBD2|19|TRBV18|TRBJ2-3|-
TGTGCCAGCTCACACTTAGGACTAGCGGGAGACTCTAGCACAGATACGCAGTATTTT
CASSHLGLAGDSSTDTQYF
>TRBD1|14|TRBV19|TRBJ2-1|-
TGTGCCAGTACCCGGGACAGTGATGGCAATGAGCAGTTCTTC
CASTRDSDGNEQFF
>TRBD1|16|TRBV5-1|TRBJ1-1|-
TGCGCCAGCAGGTCTGGGACAGGGGGTATGAACACTGAAGCTTTCTTT
CASRSGTGGMNTEAFF
>-|13|TRBV9|TRBJ1-4|-
TGTGCCAGCAGCCTTTTCGGTGATGAAAAACTGTTTTTT
CASSLFGDEKLFF
>-|17|TRBV3-1/TRBV3-2|TRBJ2-2|-
TGTGCCAGCAGCCAAGATTGGACTACGGGACTCACCGGGGAGCTGTTTTTT
CASSQDWTTGLTGELFF
>-|16|TRBV6-4|TRBJ2-5|-
TGTGCCAGCAGAACCCACCCAGCCAGGGACCAAGAGACCCAGTACTTC
CASRTHPARDQETQYF
>TRBD1|18|TRBV6-1|TRBJ2-7|-
TGTGCCAGCAGTGAAGCGATTTATATCAGGGACAGGGAGAAAGAGCAGTACTTC
CASSEAIYIRDREKEQYF
>-|17|TRBV3-1/TRBV3-2|TRBJ2-1|-
TGTGCCAGCAGCCAAGGGTTAGGCGGGACCGGCGGAGGTGAGCAGTTCTTC
CASSQGLGGTGGGEQFF
>-|14|TRBV27|TRBJ1-1|few
TGTGCCAGCAGTTTAACCGCTGGCGGGACTGAAGCTTTCTTT
CASSLTAGGTEAFF
>-|14|TRBV2|TRBJ2-6|once
TGTGCCAGCAGTGACAGTGGTGGGGCCAACGTCCTGACTTTC
CASSDSGGANVLTF
>-|14|TRBV9|TRBJ2-7|-
TGTGCCAGCAGCGTAGACGGGGGAGTCTACGAGCAGTACTTC
CASSVDGGVYEQYF
>TRBD1|14|TRBV7-3|TRBJ2-1|-
TGTGCCAGCAGCTTAGGGGACAGGTACAATGAGCAGTTCTTC
CASSLGDRYNEQFF
>TRBD1|14|TRBV6-5|TRBJ2-7|-
TGTGCCAGCAGACCCGGGACAGGGTTCTACGAGCAGTACTTC
CASRPGTGFYEQYF
>-|12|TRBV11-2|TRBJ1-1|-
TGTGCCAGCAGCCGTCTAAACACTGAAGCTTTCTTT
CASSRLNTEAFF
>-|15|TRBV29-1|TRBJ2-3|-
TGCAGCGTTCCCCTCACTTGGGACTTGAGCGATACGCAGTATTTT
CSVPLTWDLSDTQYF
>TRBD2|18|TRBV7-2|TRBJ2-3|-
TGTGCCAGCAGCAAGTGGGGGACTAGCGGGAGGGAGGCAGATACGCAGTATTTT
CASSKWGTSGREADTQYF
>TRBD1|15|TRBV27|TRBJ1-2|-
TGTGCCAGCAGTCTTGGGACAGACAGCGGCTTAGGCTACACCTTC
CASSLGTDSGLGYTF
>TRBD1|14|TRBV7-9|TRBJ2-7|-
TGTGCCAGCAGCGGGGACAGGATTGCCTACGAGCAGTACTTC
CASSGDRIAYEQYF
>TRBD2|15|TRBV19|TRBJ2-1|-
TGTGCCAGTAGTATAGGAGCGGGAGGGTACGATGAGCAGTTCTTC
CASSIGAGGYDEQFF
>TRBD1|13|TRBV29-1|TRBJ1-1|-
TGCAGCGTCCGGACAGGACAGAACACTGAAGCTTTCTTT
CSVRTGQNTEAFF
>TRBD1|16|TRBV7-9|TRBJ2-2|-
TGTGCCAGCAGCCATCAAATAAACAGGGGCCGCGGGGAGCTGTTTTTT
CASSHQINRGRGELFF
>-|14|TRBV5-4|TRBJ2-7|-
TGTGCCAGCAGCTCGTCTTCAGGGTCCTACGAGCAGTACTTC
CASSSSSGSYEQYF
>-|14|TRBV5-1|TRBJ1-1|few
TGCGCCAGCAGCCAAGGTGGCAGGGCTACTGAAGCTTTCTTT
CASSQGGRATEAFF
>-|13|TRBV7-2|TRBJ1-1|few
TGTGCCAGCAGCTCGTCCGGGAACACTGAAGCTTTCTTT
CASSSSGNTEAFF
>TRBD1|15|TRBV9|TRBJ1-2|-
TGTGCCAGCAGCGTAGAAGGAGGACAGGGAAGTGGCTACACCTTC
CASSVEGGQGSGYTF
>-|17|TRBV6-2/TRBV6-3|TRBJ2-7|-
TGTGCCAGCAGTTACTCGAAGAGGAGTCAGGGGACCTACGAGCAGTACTTC
CASSYSKRSQGTYEQYF
>-|15|TRBV10-3|TRBJ2-3|-
TGTGCCATCAGTGAGGGGGAGCTAGAAACAGATACGCAGTATTTT
CAISEGELETDTQYF
>TRBD2|13|TRBV6-2/TRBV6-3|TRBJ2-7|-
TGTGCCAGCAGCCCTAGCGGGCCCTACGAGCAGTACTTC
CASSPSGPYEQYF
>-|13|TRBV29-1|TRBJ2-5|few
TGCAGCGTTGGAATTTCAGGGCAAGAGACCCAGTACTTC
CSVGISGQETQYF
>TRBD2|16|TRBV6-6|TRBJ2-2|-
TGTGCCAGCAGTTATCGGACTAGCGGTAACACCGGGGAGCTGTTTTTT
CASSYRTSGNTGELFF
>-|13|TRBV3-1/TRBV3-2|TRBJ2-7|-
TGTGCCAGCAGCCTCAGGGGCGTGGACGAGCAGTACTTC
CASSLRGVDEQYF
>-|15|TRBV7-3|TRBJ2-7|-
TGTGCCAGCAGCCTAACCCCGGGAGAGCACCACGAGCAGTACTTC
CASSLTPGEHHEQYF